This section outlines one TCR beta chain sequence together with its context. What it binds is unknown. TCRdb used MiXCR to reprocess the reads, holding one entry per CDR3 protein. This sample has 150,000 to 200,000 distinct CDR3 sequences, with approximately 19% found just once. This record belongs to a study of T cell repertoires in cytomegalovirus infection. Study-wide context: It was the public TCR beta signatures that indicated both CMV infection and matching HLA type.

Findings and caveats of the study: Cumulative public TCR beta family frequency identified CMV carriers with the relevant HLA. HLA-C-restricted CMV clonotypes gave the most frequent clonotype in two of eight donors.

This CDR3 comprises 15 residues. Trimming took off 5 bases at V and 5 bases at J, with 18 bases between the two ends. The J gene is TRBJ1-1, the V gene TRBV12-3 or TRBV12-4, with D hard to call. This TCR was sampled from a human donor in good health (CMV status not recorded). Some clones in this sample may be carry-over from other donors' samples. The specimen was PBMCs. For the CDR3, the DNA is TGTGCCAGCAGTCCCCGGGAGGCCCCTGCGACTGAAGCTTTCTTT. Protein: CASSPREAPATEAFF.